Shown below are 24 T cell receptor beta chains from a single sample sequenced in a study of cytomegalovirus exposure and HLA in healthy donors. 13 Jbeta primers and 60 Vbeta primers were used for the PCR. Here immunoSEQ multiplex PCR was the method, and the copy in TCRdb shows in-frame clones only, minus some. The top ten hold about 35% of the sample, which has 50,000 or so clones, 65% to 80% seen once. The sample taken for sequencing was PBMCs. The receptor source for this set is a man between 35 and 55 years old in good health and CMV-seropositive.

The chain uses TRBV5-1 and TRBJ2-3; 9 bases map to TRBD1. With 6 bases clipped from V and 4 bases from J, the junction kept 6 bases outside the gene matches. The CDR3 is 14 amino acids. Per the germline V gene, CDR1 is SGHRS and CDR2 is YFSETQ. Written as DNA, the CDR3 is TGCGCCAGCACCCTAGACAGGGGGGCAGATACGCAGTATTTT. Its protein is CASTLDRGADTQYF.

This chain links TRBV19 with TRBJ2-7; 10 bases align to TRBD2. The CDR3 extends over 15 amino acids. Germline V gene data show CDR1 as LNHDA and CDR2 as SQIVND (reference sequence). With 4 bases clipped from V and 3 bases from J, the junction kept 6 bases outside the gene matches. CDR3 region: CASSSLAGVLYEQYF. CDR3 sequence (DNA): TGTGCCAGTAGTAGTCTAGCGGGGGTTCTCTACGAGCAGTACTTC.

The rearrangement uses TRBV4-2 and TRBJ2-7; 8 bases match TRBD2. Germline values: CDR1 LGHNA, CDR2 YNFKEQ. Trimming removed 0 bases from V and 6 bases from J; junction bases left unmatched: 7. This CDR3 spans 15 amino acids. The CDR3 here is CASSQEPSGSREQYF. For the CDR3, the DNA is TGTGCCAGCAGCCAAGAACCTAGCGGGTCCCGCGAGCAGTACTTC.

The V gene is TRBV30, the J gene TRBJ2-1, with 12 bases aligning to TRBD2. V dropped 0 bases and J dropped 0; count of bases not matched to a gene: 6. CDR3 length equals 18 residues. Per the germline V gene, CDR1 is GTSNPN and CDR2 is SVGIG (reference sequence). DNA for the CDR3: TGTGCCTGGAGTGTACCTAGCGGGGGGGGGAGCTCCTACAATGAGCAGTTCTTC. This gives the protein CAWSVPSGGGSSYNEQFF.

In this sample, this clone turned up a few times. The V gene is TRBV2, the J gene TRBJ2-5; 12 nucleotides match TRBD2. Per germline, CDR1 SNHLY and CDR2 FYNNEI. The CDR3 consists of 16 residues. Losses at the gene ends were 5 bases for V and 2 bases for J; bases not matched to a gene: 6. In nucleotides, the CDR3 is TGTGCCAGCAGTCCGACGACTAGCGGGGGACAAGAGACCCAGTACTTC. Translating it yields CASSPTTSGGQETQYF.

V gene TRBV25-1 combines with J gene TRBJ1-2; tentatively, D is TRBD1 (5 bases). The CDR3 is made up of 14 amino acids. V shed 4 bases and J shed 3 bases, with 12 bases lying between them. Germline V gene data show CDR1 as MGHDK and CDR2 as SYGVNS. The CDR3: CASSVLGADYGYTF. CDR3 in DNA: TGTGCCAGCAGTGTGCTTGGGGCGGACTATGGCTACACCTTC.

This clone has a handful of counts. V usage is TRBV25-1 and J usage is TRBJ1-4, with TRBD1 matching 7 bases. There are 15 residues in the CDR3. The germline V gene has CDR1 MGHDK and CDR2 SYGVNS. Trimming at V came to 1 base and at J to 8 bases, leaving 7 bases not matched to a gene. The CDR3, as DNA: TGTGCCAGCAGTGAATTAGACAGGGTGGGGGAAAAACTGTTTTTT. Translating it yields CASSELDRVGEKLFF.

This chain connects TRBV19 to TRBJ2-1; 10 positions match TRBD2. The CDR3 contains 14 residues. Germline V gene data show CDR1 as LNHDA and CDR2 as SQIVND (reference sequence). Trimming at V came to 3 bases and at J to 6 bases, leaving 2 bases not matched to a gene. CDR3 sequence (DNA): TGTGCCAGTAGTATGGCTAGCGGGGGCAATGAGCAGTTCTTC. Encoded protein: CASSMASGGNEQFF.

V and J are TRBV7-2 and TRBJ1-6; D call uncertain. Trimming removed 2 bases at V and 4 bases at J, with 6 bases between. The CDR3 runs to 14 residues. Germline loops: CDR1 SGHTA, CDR2 FQGNSA. The CDR3 DNA follows: TGTGCCAGCAGCTTACGAGAGTATAATTCACCCCTCCACTTT. Its protein is CASSLREYNSPLHF.

The J gene is TRBJ1-6, the V gene TRBV25-1, with TRBD1 identical over 8 bases. CDR3 length equals 15 residues. Germline CDR1 reads MGHDK; CDR2 reads SYGVNS. V lost 3 bases and J lost 7; bases outside the gene matches: 5. As DNA, the CDR3 is TGTGCCAGCAGTGAGACAGGGGTGAGGAATTCACCCCTCCACTTT. This encodes CASSETGVRNSPLHF.

The chain joins TRBV6-5 to TRBJ1-2; D might be TRBD1 (5 bases). CDR3 length: 13 residues. CDR1 is MNHEY, CDR2 SVGAGI, per germline. The ends were cut back, 4 bases at V and 2 bases at J, with 8 bases in the middle. The CDR3 protein is CASSSTANYGYTF. The CDR3, as DNA: TGTGCCAGCAGTTCGACAGCAAACTATGGCTACACCTTC.

The J gene is TRBJ2-3, the V gene TRBV5-1, with 9 bases identical to TRBD2. The CDR3 length is 15 residues. Germline CDR1 is SGHRS and CDR2 is YFSETQ. V dropped 1 base and J dropped 1; count of bases not matched to a gene: 1. DNA for the CDR3: TGCGCCAGCAGCTTGTTAGCGGGGGGCACAGATACGCAGTATTTT. It is translated as CASSLLAGGTDTQYF.

The table lists this clone with a few counts. The genes are TRBV6-1 and TRBJ2-7; 10 positions agree with TRBD1. V gave up 6 bases and J gave up 1 base; unmatched junction bases: 6. The CDR3 loop spans 15 amino acids. Germline lookup yields CDR1 MNHNS and CDR2 SASEGT. The CDR3 region has the DNA TGTGCCAGCAGAGGGGACAGGGGTAGATCCTACGAGCAGTACTTC. Translated, it gives CASRGDRGRSYEQYF.

The chain carries TRBV5-8 and TRBJ2-6; D ambiguous. Germline V gene lookup returns CDR1 SGHTS and CDR2 YDEGEE. Trimming took off 0 bases at V and 1 base at J, with 2 bases between the two ends. The length of the CDR3 is 14 residues. DNA of the CDR3: TGTGCCAGCAGCTTGGTATCTGGGGCCAACGTCCTGACTTTC. As protein: CASSLVSGANVLTF.

The chain carries TRBV6-4 and TRBJ1-1; D ambiguous. The CDR3 consists of 13 residues. Trimming removed 2 bases from V and 1 base from J, with 5 bases in between. Germline V CDR1 and CDR2: MRHNA, SNTAGT. This CDR3 reads CASSDEGNTEAFF. The CDR3 nucleotides read TGTGCCAGCAGTGACGAGGGGAACACTGAAGCTTTCTTT.

CDR3 loop: CAWSKTGERTGELFF. Written as DNA, the CDR3 is TGTGCCTGGAGTAAGACAGGGGAAAGGACCGGGGAGCTGTTTTTT. The chain combines TRBV30 with TRBJ2-2; 8 nucleotides line up with TRBD1. The germline gives CDR1 GTSNPN, CDR2 SVGIG (reference sequence). This CDR3 comprises 15 residues. V trimming: 2 bases; J trimming: 5 bases; junction bases outside the gene matches: 7.

V and J are TRBV7-2 and TRBJ2-5, with 8 nucleotides matching TRBD1. Trimming at V came to 2 bases and at J to 6 bases, leaving 5 bases not matched to a gene. CDR3 size: 14 residues. Germline values: CDR1 SGHTA, CDR2 FQGNSA. The CDR3 spells CASSLPQGAKTQYF. Here the CDR3 DNA reads TGTGCCAGCAGCTTACCCCAGGGGGCGAAGACCCAGTACTTC.

This rearrangement joins TRBV4-2 to TRBJ2-3; D is unclear. Trimming shortened V by 0 bases and J by 9 bases, and 19 bases separated the two germline ends. The CDR3 length is 16 residues. Per germline, CDR1 LGHNA and CDR2 YNFKEQ. CDR3 residues: CASSQDIGVYVVTQYF. CDR3 coding DNA: TGTGCCAGCAGCCAAGACATTGGAGTATACGTTGTGACGCAGTATTTT.

This clone was seen just once. The chain carries TRBV5-1 and TRBJ1-2; 8 nucleotides agree with TRBD1. V lost 4 bases to trimming and J lost 8 bases; unmatched junction nucleotides: 10. The CDR3 contains 14 residues. The germline V gene has CDR1 SGHRS and CDR2 YFSETQ. CDR3 in DNA: TGCGCCAGCAGCGCTACCCAGGGGGCGCAGGGCTACACCTTC. This codes for CASSATQGAQGYTF. The entire variable domain, with the rest obtained from reference TRBV5-1 and TRBJ1-2, is as follows: KAGVTQTPRYLIKTRGQQVTLSCSPISGHRSVSWYQQTPGQGLQFLFEYFSETQRNKGNFPGRFSGRQFSNSRSEMNVSTLELGDSALYLCASSATQGAQGYTFGSGTRLTVV.

The chain is built from TRBV30 and TRBJ2-2; 12 bases are shared with TRBD2. Germline CDR1 and CDR2: GTSNPN and SVGIG (reference sequence). The CDR3 contains 16 residues. V was clipped by 1 base and J by 5 bases; unmatched bases: 5. The CDR3 spells CAWSDLAGGSTGELFF. The CDR3 DNA is TGTGCCTGGAGTGATCTAGCGGGGGGGTCGACCGGGGAGCTGTTTTTT.

This clone was seen just once. The chain has TRBV7-3 and TRBJ1-2; D gene ambiguous. V lost 0 bases to trimming and J lost 7 bases, with 15 bases between them. Germline CDR1 and CDR2: SGHTA and FQGTGA. The CDR3 sequence is 15 residues long. The CDR3 sequence: CASSLTYQTEGGYTF. The DNA for the CDR3 is TGTGCCAGCAGCTTAACTTACCAGACTGAGGGTGGCTACACCTTC.

J is TRBJ1-5 and V is TRBV19, with 7 bases identical to TRBD1. V trimming: 6 bases; J trimming: 0 bases; junction bases outside the gene matches: 8. Germline V gene sequence: CDR1 LNHDA, CDR2 SQIVND (reference sequence). The CDR3 sequence is 16 residues long. The CDR3 nucleotides are TGTGCCAGTAGCAAATGGGGGACAGTTAGCAATCAGCCCCAGCATTTT. Amino acid sequence: CASSKWGTVSNQPQHF.

In its sample, this clone was seen a few times. The V and J genes are TRBV2 and TRBJ2-7; 9 bases fit TRBD1. This CDR3 region has 14 residues. Per germline, CDR1 SNHLY and CDR2 FYNNEI. With 5 bases clipped from V and 3 bases from J, the junction kept 5 bases outside the gene matches. The CDR3 reads CASSQPGQGYEQYF. In DNA form, the CDR3 reads TGTGCCAGCAGTCAGCCGGGACAGGGCTACGAGCAGTACTTC.

The V call is TRBV7-6, the J call TRBJ2-7; possible D gene TRBD1, 6 bases. This CDR3 is built from 16 residues. V lost 3 bases and J 1 base, leaving 16 bases between the germline ends. Germline lookup yields CDR1 SGHVS and CDR2 FNYEAQ. The CDR3, as DNA: TGTGCCAGCAGCTTGCAACAGGGAAGGGTTTCCTACGAGCAGTACTTC. This codes for CASSLQQGRVSYEQYF. Combining the CDR3 with reference TRBV7-6 and TRBJ2-7 gives the whole variable domain GAGVSQSPRYKVTKRGQDVALRCDPISGHVSLYWYRQALGQGPEFLTYFNYEAQQDKSGLPNDRFSAERPEGSISTLTIQRTEQRDSAMYRCASSLQQGRVSYEQYFGPGTRLTVT.